The rows below give T cell receptor beta chains drawn from one sample of a study of T-cell reconstitution after alpha-beta-depleted transplantation in children. TCRdb reanalysed the PCR reads using MiXCR and keeps one entry per CDR3 protein. The sample lists 600,000 to 800,000 distinct CDR3 sequences, about 12% occurring once. The specimen was PBMCs, collected before TCRalphabeta/CD19-depleted stem cell transplant. The receptor source for this set is a girl aged 2 to 10 with congenital amegakaryocytic thrombocytopenia, due to receive a stem cell transplant. The CDR3 runs from the conserved cysteine through the conserved F or W. D genes are given only for firm matches. Only some rows state a clone size, as once, few, many or a class for expanded clones.

>TRBJ2-1|TRBV7-9|TRBD2|NA
CASSFLAGGHNEQFF
TGTGCCAGCAGCTTTCTAGCGGGAGGGCACAATGAGCAGTTCTTC
>TRBJ2-1|TRBV6-1|TRBD2|many
CASSPIGRDNEQFF
TGTGCCAGCAGCCCTATCGGGAGGGACAATGAGCAGTTCTTC
>TRBJ2-7|TRBV20-1|NA|many
CSASLWSGATYEQYF
TGCAGTGCTAGCCTTTGGTCGGGCGCCACCTACGAGCAGTACTTC
>TRBJ1-4|TRBV29-1|TRBD1|NA
CSARTGEKLFF
TGCAGCGCAAGGACAGGGGAAAAACTGTTTTTT
>TRBJ1-5|TRBV28|NA|many
CASSQYQPQHF
TGTGCCAGCAGCCAGTATCAGCCCCAGCATTTT
>TRBJ2-1|TRBV28|NA|NA
CASSYLSSNNEQFF
TGTGCCAGCAGTTATCTCTCTAGTAACAATGAGCAGTTCTTC
>TRBJ1-2|TRBV29-1|NA|NA
CSVSPGGIYGYTF
TGCAGCGTCTCCCCCGGGGGCATCTATGGCTACACCTTC
>TRBJ2-5|TRBV7-2|NA|many
CASSPDETQYF
TGTGCCAGCAGCCCCGACGAGACCCAGTACTTC
>TRBJ2-6|TRBV20-1|NA|many
CSARLGSGANVLTF
TGCAGTGCTAGATTAGGCTCTGGGGCCAACGTCCTGACTTTC
>TRBJ1-5|TRBV5-6|TRBD1|NA
CASSLGQGGSQPQHF
TGTGCCAGCAGCTTGGGACAGGGGGGAAGTCAGCCCCAGCATTTT
>TRBJ1-6|TRBV12-3/TRBV12-4|TRBD1|few
CASSKTGTGLSPLHF
TGTGCCAGCAGCAAAACCGGGACAGGGCTGTCACCCCTCCACTTT
>TRBJ2-7|TRBV28|NA|NA
CASSSRGIYEQYF
TGTGCCAGCAGTTCCCGGGGGATCTACGAGCAGTACTTC
>TRBJ2-1|TRBV7-9|TRBD2|NA
CASRKFLAGGYNEQFF
TGTGCCAGCAGGAAATTTCTAGCGGGAGGGTACAATGAGCAGTTCTTC
>TRBJ2-1|TRBV27|NA|NA
CASRMIGPADNEQFF
TGTGCCAGCAGAATGATAGGTCCGGCAGACAATGAGCAGTTCTTC
>TRBJ2-1|TRBV27|NA|few
CASSLLGFGGAFYNEQFF
TGTGCCAGCAGTTTATTGGGGTTCGGGGGCGCCTTTTACAATGAGCAGTTCTTC
>TRBJ2-1|TRBV20-1|TRBD2|NA
CSANPASGLDNEQFF
TGCAGTGCAAACCCCGCTAGCGGCCTGGACAATGAGCAGTTCTTC
>TRBJ2-1|TRBV5-1|NA|few
CASRSVATEEQFF
TGCGCCAGCAGATCTGTAGCGACGGAGGAGCAGTTCTTC
>TRBJ2-7|TRBV7-2|NA|NA
CASSKPSDSSYEQYF
TGTGCCAGCAGCAAACCCTCCGATAGCTCCTACGAGCAGTACTTC
>TRBJ1-1|TRBV5-1|NA|many
CASSLDVRGTEAFF
TGCGCCAGCAGCTTGGATGTCCGTGGCACTGAAGCTTTCTTT
>TRBJ2-2|TRBV6-5|NA|NA
CASSYTPAHTGELFF
TGTGCCAGCAGTTACACACCCGCGCACACCGGGGAGCTGTTTTTT
>TRBJ1-5|TRBV12-3/TRBV12-4|NA|NA
CASRRFGQPQHF
TGTGCCAGCAGGAGGTTTGGTCAGCCCCAGCATTTT
>TRBJ2-3|TRBV14|NA|NA
CASSQDFGSTDTQYF
TGTGCCAGCAGCCAAGATTTCGGCTCCACAGATACGCAGTATTTT
>TRBJ2-3|TRBV27|NA|NA
CASSSYDTQYF
TGTGCCAGCAGTTCCTATGATACGCAGTATTTT
>TRBJ2-2|TRBV24-1|NA|NA
CATSDLDAGELFF
TGTGCCACCAGTGATTTAGACGCGGGGGAGCTGTTTTTT
>TRBJ2-5|TRBV12-3/TRBV12-4|NA|few
CASSSQGGLETQYF
TGTGCCAGCAGCTCGCAAGGGGGGTTGGAGACCCAGTACTTC
>TRBJ2-7|TRBV6-5|TRBD2|many
CASSLLAGEQYF
TGTGCCAGCAGTCTCCTAGCGGGAGAGCAGTACTTC